Sequencing of this TCR beta chain was carried out in a study of Ad26.COV2.S vaccination and SARS-CoV-2 variants. Background on the study: Participants got Ad26.COV2.S intramuscularly, once or twice 56 days apart.

Treatment meaning: roughly 19 received Ad26.COV2.S at low or high dose, single or two shots; about 5 received placebo; per-sample allocation not given. The study sampled participants on day 63 after the first vaccine or placebo injection. Clones were read by immunoSEQ multiplex PCR, and TCRdb kept only the in-frame ones, dropping some. The sample consists of a few hundred thousand clones, approximately 92% of them appearing once. Germline V gene sequence: CDR1 SGHDN, CDR2 FVKESK. V was clipped by 2 bases and J by 2 bases; unmatched bases: 6. This CDR3 has 16 amino acids. The source is a person aged 18-60 years who received the Ad26.COV2.S COVID-19 vaccine or a placebo. The V call is TRBV14, the J call TRBJ1-3; TRBD1 matches 7 bases. The sequences come from peripheral blood, collected in a trial of Ad26.COV2.S vaccine versus placebo. The CDR3 loop is CASSQLTGTAGNTIYF. The CDR3, as DNA: TGTGCCAGCAGCCAACTGACCGGGACAGCTGGAAACACCATATATTTT.